The clone carrying this T cell receptor beta chain appeared many times. TCRdb re-called the 5' RACE reads through MiXCR, storing one row per CDR3 protein. The table includes some 43,000 distinct CDR3 sequences, 2% to 3% detected once. Germline V lookup: CDR1 SEHNR, CDR2 FQNEAQ (reference sequence). This CDR3 has 14 residues. V was shortened by 1 base and J by 5 bases, with 11 bases between the two germline ends. The data stem from a study of neurological immune-mediated disorders. The sequence was obtained from a man aged 30 to 39 with multiple sclerosis. The chain recombines TRBV7-9 with TRBJ1-1, with D uncertain. The sample comprised PBMCs. DNA for the CDR3: TGTGCCAGCAGCTTAGACGGCCAGAGGACTGAAGCTTTCTTT. Translating it yields CASSLDGQRTEAFF. Variable domain in full (rest from reference TRBV7-9 and TRBJ1-1): DTGVSQNPRHKITKRGQNVTFRCDPISEHNRLYWYRQTLGQGPEFLTYFQNEAQLEKSRLLSDRFSAERPKGSFSTLEIQRTEQGDSAMYLCASSLDGQRTEAFFGQGTRLTVV.